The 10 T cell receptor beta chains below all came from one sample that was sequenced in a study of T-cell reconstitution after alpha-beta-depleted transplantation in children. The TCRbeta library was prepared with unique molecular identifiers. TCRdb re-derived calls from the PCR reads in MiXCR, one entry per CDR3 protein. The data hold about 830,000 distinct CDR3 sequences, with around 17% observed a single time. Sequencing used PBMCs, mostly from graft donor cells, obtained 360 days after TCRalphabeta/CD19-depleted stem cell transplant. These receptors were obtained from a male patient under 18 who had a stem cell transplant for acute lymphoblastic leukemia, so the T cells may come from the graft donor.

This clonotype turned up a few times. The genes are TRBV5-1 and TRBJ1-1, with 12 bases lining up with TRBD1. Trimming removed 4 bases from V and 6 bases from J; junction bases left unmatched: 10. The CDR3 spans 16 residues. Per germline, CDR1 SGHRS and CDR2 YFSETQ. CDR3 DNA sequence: TGCGCCAGCAGCCCAGGGACAGGGGGCGCCGTGTCTGAAGCTTTCTTT. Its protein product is CASSPGTGGAVSEAFF. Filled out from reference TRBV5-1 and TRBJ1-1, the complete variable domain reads KAGVTQTPRYLIKTRGQQVTLSCSPISGHRSVSWYQQTPGQGLQFLFEYFSETQRNKGNFPGRFSGRQFSNSRSEMNVSTLELGDSALYLCASSPGTGGAVSEAFFGQGTRLTVV.

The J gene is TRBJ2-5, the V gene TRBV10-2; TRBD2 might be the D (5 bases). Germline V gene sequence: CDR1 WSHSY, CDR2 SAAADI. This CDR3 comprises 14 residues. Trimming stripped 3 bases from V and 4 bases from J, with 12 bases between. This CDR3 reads CASSDERAGETQYF. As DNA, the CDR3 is TGCGCCAGCAGTGACGAAAGGGCGGGAGAGACCCAGTACTTC.

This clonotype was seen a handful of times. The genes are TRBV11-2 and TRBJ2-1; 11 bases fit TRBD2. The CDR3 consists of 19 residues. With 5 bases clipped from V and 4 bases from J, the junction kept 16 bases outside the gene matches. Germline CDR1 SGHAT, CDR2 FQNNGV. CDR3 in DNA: TGTGCCAGCAGCATAAGGACAGGGTGGGGACTAGCGGAGTACAATGAGCAGTTCTTC. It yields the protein CASSIRTGWGLAEYNEQFF.

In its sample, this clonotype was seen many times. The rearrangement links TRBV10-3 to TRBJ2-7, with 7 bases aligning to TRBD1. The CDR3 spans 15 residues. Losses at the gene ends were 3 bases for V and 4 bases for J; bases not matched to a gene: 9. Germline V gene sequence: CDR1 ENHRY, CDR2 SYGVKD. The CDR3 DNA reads TGTGCCATCAGTGAAGATTGGGACAGACCATACGAGCAGTACTTC. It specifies CAISEDWDRPYEQYF.

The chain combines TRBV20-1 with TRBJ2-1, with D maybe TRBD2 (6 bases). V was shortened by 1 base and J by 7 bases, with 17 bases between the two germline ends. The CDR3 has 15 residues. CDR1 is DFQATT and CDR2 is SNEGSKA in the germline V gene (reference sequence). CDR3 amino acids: CSARGPGLNWNEQFF. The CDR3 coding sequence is TGCAGTGCTAGAGGGCCGGGACTGAACTGGAATGAGCAGTTCTTC.

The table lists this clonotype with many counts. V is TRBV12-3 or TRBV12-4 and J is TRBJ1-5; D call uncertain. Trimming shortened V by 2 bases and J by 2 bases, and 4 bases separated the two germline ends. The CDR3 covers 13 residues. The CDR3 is CASSLNGNQPQHF. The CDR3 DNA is TGTGCCAGCAGTTTAAACGGCAATCAGCCCCAGCATTTT.

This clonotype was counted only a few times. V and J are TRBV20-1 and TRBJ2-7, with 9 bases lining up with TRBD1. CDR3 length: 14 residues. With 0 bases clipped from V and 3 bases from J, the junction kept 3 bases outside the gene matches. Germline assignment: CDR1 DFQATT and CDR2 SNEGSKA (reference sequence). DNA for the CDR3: TGCAGTGCTAGAGAGTCGGGACAGGGCTACGAGCAGTACTTC. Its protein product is CSARESGQGYEQYF.

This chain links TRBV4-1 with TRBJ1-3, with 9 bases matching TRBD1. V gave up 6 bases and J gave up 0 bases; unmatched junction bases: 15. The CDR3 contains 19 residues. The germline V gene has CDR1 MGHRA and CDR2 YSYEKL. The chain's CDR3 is CASRRHRGPPGYSGNTIYF. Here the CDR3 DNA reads TGCGCCAGCAGGCGACACAGGGGGCCTCCTGGATACTCTGGAAACACCATATATTTT.

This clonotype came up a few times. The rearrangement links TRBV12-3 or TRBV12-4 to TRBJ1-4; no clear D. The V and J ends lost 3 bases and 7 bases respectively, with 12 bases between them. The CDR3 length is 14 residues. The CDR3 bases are TGTGCCAGCAGTTTTAATATAAGGATTGAAAAACTGTTTTTT. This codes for CASSFNIRIEKLFF.

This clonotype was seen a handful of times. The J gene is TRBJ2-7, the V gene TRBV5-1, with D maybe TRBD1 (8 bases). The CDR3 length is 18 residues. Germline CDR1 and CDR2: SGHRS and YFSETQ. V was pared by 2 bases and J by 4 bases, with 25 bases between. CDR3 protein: CASSFWTGNAGVLYEQYF. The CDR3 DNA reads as TGCGCCAGCAGCTTCTGGACAGGGAACGCGGGAGTCTTGTACGAGCAGTACTTC.